The 25 T cell receptor beta chains below come from one sample, sequenced in a study of CD8 T cells in Susac syndrome. Roughly 0.45 to 1 ug RNA was reverse transcribed with random hexamers. Via MiXCR, TCRdb re-called the immunoSEQ multiplex PCR reads, giving one row per CDR3 protein. In the table there are nearly 200,000 distinct CDR3 sequences, about 95% of which are singletons. The sample comprised CD4+ T cells from PBMCs. The receptors were sampled from a human donor with multiple sclerosis.

This chain connects TRBV11-2 to TRBJ2-5, with 9 positions matching TRBD1. Trimming at V came to 6 bases and at J to 4 bases, leaving 9 bases not matched to a gene. The length of the CDR3 is 15 residues. The germline gives CDR1 SGHAT, CDR2 FQNNGV. As DNA, the CDR3 is TGTGCCAGCAGATCCAGGACAGGGGACCTAGAGACCCAGTACTTC. As protein: CASRSRTGDLETQYF.

The V gene is TRBV2, the J gene TRBJ2-1, with 9 bases lining up with TRBD1. The CDR3 runs to 15 residues. Per germline, CDR1 SNHLY and CDR2 FYNNEI. V was pared by 7 bases and J by 6 bases, with 10 bases of the junction left unmatched. The CDR3 DNA reads as TGTGCCAGCAAGTTACCGGGACAGGGCGTCAATGAGCAGTTCTTC. It codes for CASKLPGQGVNEQFF.

This clonotype was recorded once. This chain uses TRBV29-1 with TRBJ1-1, with D tentatively TRBD1 (5 bases). Germline V lookup: CDR1 SQVTM, CDR2 ANQGSEA. The V end lost 5 bases, the J end lost 6 bases, and 13 bases lay between the germline ends. This CDR3 is built from 12 residues. CDR3 bases: TGCAGCGTTCTGCTACAGGTCCCTGAAGCTTTCTTT. Its translation is CSVLLQVPEAFF.

A single count supports this clonotype. The J gene is TRBJ2-1, the V gene TRBV7-9; D might be TRBD1 (5 bases). This CDR3 is 11 amino acids long. Trimming cost V 5 bases and J 9 bases, with 8 bases left between them. Germline lookup yields CDR1 SEHNR and CDR2 FQNEAQ (reference sequence). The CDR3 DNA sequence: TGTGCCAGCAGCCCAGGGTTTGAGCAGTTCTTC. Translated: CASSPGFEQFF.

V is TRBV2 and J is TRBJ1-4; 7 bases line up with TRBD1. In germline, CDR1 is SNHLY, CDR2 FYNNEI. This CDR3 comprises 13 residues. The trim removed 7 bases at V and 5 bases at J, leaving 4 bases unmatched. The CDR3 here is CASTPDRNEKLFF. The CDR3 DNA reads as TGTGCCAGCACCCCGGACAGGAATGAAAAACTGTTTTTT.

This clonotype appeared once. The rearrangement uses TRBV6-6 and TRBJ1-2, with D maybe TRBD1 (5 bases). Germline V lookup: CDR1 MNHNY, CDR2 SVGAGI (reference sequence). Trimming pared 7 bases from V and 8 bases from J, leaving 14 bases between. CDR3 length: 12 amino acids. CDR3 in DNA: TGTGCCAGCAAGAGAGGGGCCAGGGGCTACACCTTC. It translates to CASKRGARGYTF.

V is TRBV3-1 and J is TRBJ2-2; tentative D call: TRBD1 (6 bases). Germline CDR1 LGHDT, CDR2 YNNKEL (reference sequence). This CDR3 comprises 14 residues. Deletions cut 2 bases from V and 5 bases from J, with 9 bases between. CDR3 in amino acids: CASSQKGVTGELFF. CDR3 DNA: TGTGCCAGCAGCCAAAAGGGGGTAACCGGGGAGCTGTTTTTT. The variable domain in full, with the rest retrieved from reference TRBV3-1 and TRBJ2-2, is DTAVSQTPKYLVTQMGNDKSIKCEQNLGHDTMYWYKQDSKKFLKIMFSYNNKELIINETVPNRFSPKSPDKAHLNLHINSLELGDSAVYFCASSQKGVTGELFFGEGSRLTVL.

The chain recombines TRBV27 with TRBJ1-5; the D gene is possibly TRBD1 (6 bases). The germline V gene encodes CDR1 MNHEY and CDR2 SMNVEV (reference sequence). V lost 6 bases, J lost 7 bases, and 19 bases lay in between. The CDR3 is 15 residues long. The CDR3 DNA sequence: TGTGCCAGCAGCTCCGGGACACCTATCGGGCAGCCCCAGCATTTT. Translating gives CASSSGTPIGQPQHF.

The chain combines TRBV5-4 with TRBJ2-7; TRBD1 or TRBD2 may be the D gene (5 bases each). The CDR3 spans 12 residues. Germline lookup yields CDR1 SGHNT and CDR2 YYREEE (reference sequence). The V end lost 6 bases, the J end lost 7 bases, and 14 bases lay between the germline ends. CDR3 loop: CASTDSRREQYF. CDR3 bases: TGTGCCAGCACCGACAGTCGGAGGGAGCAGTACTTC.

The gene calls are TRBV30 and TRBJ1-1, with D perhaps TRBD1 (5 bases). V lost 7 bases to trimming and J lost 1 base, with 13 bases between them. CDR1 and CDR2 (germline): GTSNPN, SVGIG (reference sequence). The CDR3 sequence is 13 residues long. DNA for the CDR3: TGTGCCTCCTCAGGGAGGGAGAACACTGAAGCTTTCTTT. Amino acids: CASSGRENTEAFF. Based on the CDR3 plus reference TRBV30 and TRBJ1-1, the full variable domain is SQTIHQWPATLVQPVGSPLSLECTVEGTSNPNLYWYRQAAGRGLQLLFYSVGIGQISSEVPQNLSASRPQDRQFILSSKKLLLSDSGFYLCASSGRENTEAFFGQGTRLTVV.

The genes are TRBV24-1 and TRBJ2-2; TRBD1 might be the D (6 bases). Germline loops: CDR1 KGHDR, CDR2 SFDVKD. The V gene lost 8 bases and the J gene lost 10 bases, with 16 bases spanning the gap. This CDR3 spans 13 amino acids. The DNA of the CDR3 is TGTGCCACCACAAACACAGGGCCTCCGGAGCTGTTTTTT. It codes for CATTNTGPPELFF.

The chain is built from TRBV30 and TRBJ1-6; no clear D. V was shortened by 2 bases and J by 5 bases, with 7 bases between the two germline ends. Germline loops: CDR1 GTSNPN, CDR2 SVGIG (reference sequence). The CDR3 runs to 13 residues. The chain's CDR3 is CAWSPPNNSPLHF. The CDR3 DNA is TGTGCCTGGAGTCCTCCGAATAATTCACCCCTCCACTTT.

This chain joins TRBV7-2 and TRBJ2-1; 10 bases map to TRBD2. This CDR3 comprises 14 residues. Germline loops: CDR1 SGHTA, CDR2 FQGNSA. Unmatched junction bases numbered 6, after V lost 5 bases and J lost 8 bases. This chain's CDR3 is CASSQAGGLYEQFF. The CDR3 nucleotides read TGTGCCAGCAGCCAAGCGGGAGGGCTCTATGAGCAGTTCTTC.

V is TRBV30 and J is TRBJ1-2, with TRBD1 matching 8 bases. J was trimmed by 6 bases and V by 6 bases; bases with no gene match: 6. There are 12 residues in the CDR3. The germline gives CDR1 GTSNPN, CDR2 SVGIG (reference sequence). The CDR3 sequence is CACSGGSHGYTF. The CDR3 DNA follows: TGTGCCTGCTCAGGGGGCTCGCATGGCTACACCTTC.

This chain connects TRBV2 to TRBJ2-5; D is undetermined. Germline CDR1 reads SNHLY; CDR2 reads FYNNEI. This CDR3 spans 11 amino acids. The V and J ends lost 7 bases and 2 bases respectively, with 5 bases between them. The CDR3 bases are TGTGCCAGCACGCTACAAGAGACCCAGTACTTC. As protein: CASTLQETQYF.

The chain recombines TRBV6-5 with TRBJ2-3; TRBD2 matches at 8 bases. The CDR3 has 16 amino acids. Germline values: CDR1 MNHEY, CDR2 SVGAGI. The V gene end was trimmed by 2 bases and the J gene end by 2 bases; junction bases not matched to a gene: 6. As DNA, the CDR3 is TGTGCCAGCAGTTACCGGGGGGGGAAGACCACAGATACGCAGTATTTT. Amino acids: CASSYRGGKTTDTQYF.

The chain carries TRBV9 and TRBJ2-5; TRBD2 is a possible D gene (5 bases). Trimming removed 4 bases from V and 5 bases from J, with 18 bases in between. CDR1 SGDLS and CDR2 YYNGEE come from the germline V gene. The CDR3 length is 15 residues. As DNA, the CDR3 is TGTGCCAGCAGCCCCCCGAGTCCCGCGGGCGAGACCCAGTACTTC. Its translation: CASSPPSPAGETQYF.

This clonotype was detected only once. The chain combines TRBV4-2 with TRBJ1-5; D gene unclear. CDR3 length equals 12 residues. The germline V gene encodes CDR1 LGHNA and CDR2 YNFKEQ. The V gene lost 1 base and the J gene lost 9 bases, with 7 bases spanning the gap. The CDR3 region is CASSQASGPQHF. The CDR3 DNA is TGTGCCAGCAGCCAAGCAAGTGGGCCCCAGCATTTT.

This clonotype was seen a few times. This sequence joins TRBV27 and TRBJ1-1; TRBD1 aligns across 11 bases. This CDR3 contains 14 residues. V was clipped by 2 bases and J by 5 bases; unmatched bases: 1. Germline-derived CDR1 and CDR2 are MNHEY and SMNVEV (reference sequence). The CDR3 spells CASSLRDRGTEAFF. The DNA for the CDR3 is TGTGCCAGCAGTTTACGGGACAGGGGGACTGAAGCTTTCTTT.

The chain joins TRBV3-1 to TRBJ1-1, with TRBD1 identical over 9 bases. Germline CDR1 LGHDT, CDR2 YNNKEL (reference sequence). The ends lost 7 bases at V and 1 base at J; junction bases unmatched: 4. There are 14 residues in the CDR3. Here the CDR3 DNA reads TGTGCCAGCACCCCGGGACAGGGGAACACTGAAGCTTTCTTT. Translated: CASTPGQGNTEAFF.

The chain couples TRBV5-4 to TRBJ2-2, with TRBD2 as a possible D gene (6 bases). Germline V lookup: CDR1 SGHNT, CDR2 YYREEE (reference sequence). The CDR3 length is 14 residues. Trimming removed 4 bases at V and 4 bases at J, with 11 bases between. CDR3 in amino acids: CASSARLGTGELFF. The CDR3 bases are TGTGCCAGCAGCGCTAGACTAGGCACCGGGGAGCTGTTTTTT.

The V gene is TRBV7-9, the J gene TRBJ2-3, with a tentative D call TRBD2 (6 bases). V lost 4 bases and J 4 bases, leaving 15 bases between the germline ends. The CDR3 runs to 15 residues. Germline loops: CDR1 SEHNR, CDR2 FQNEAQ (reference sequence). The chain's CDR3 is CASSSRPGRSDTQYF. In DNA, the CDR3 is TGTGCCAGCAGCTCCCGACCAGGGAGGTCAGATACGCAGTATTTT.

The chain uses TRBV7-2 and TRBJ2-1; no clear D gene. Germline V gene data show CDR1 as SGHTA and CDR2 as FQGNSA. V lost 4 bases, J lost 0 bases, and 10 bases lay in between. The CDR3 extends over 15 amino acids. CDR3 nucleotide sequence: TGTGCCAGCAGCTGGAGCAGGAGCTCCTACAATGAGCAGTTCTTC. Residues: CASSWSRSSYNEQFF.

The V and J genes are TRBV3-1 and TRBJ1-5; D perhaps matches TRBD1 (5 bases). Deletions cut 5 bases from V and 8 bases from J, with 10 bases between. The CDR3 sequence is 12 residues long. Germline V gives CDR1 LGHDT, CDR2 YNNKEL (reference sequence). CDR3 loop: CASSYQGEPQHF. The CDR3 nucleotides read TGTGCCAGCAGCTATCAGGGTGAGCCCCAGCATTTT.

This clonotype was detected once. This chain's CDR3 is CAGQATNTGELFF. The CDR3 nucleotides read TGTGCCGGGCAGGCTACGAACACCGGGGAGCTGTTTTTT. This chain joins TRBV3-1 and TRBJ2-2; no clear D. Germline CDR1 reads LGHDT; CDR2 reads YNNKEL (reference sequence). CDR3 length: 13 amino acids. V was clipped by 11 bases and J by 0 bases, with 10 bases between them.